This T cell receptor (beta chain) came from a study of blood T cell repertoires in COVID-19. Across the study: Samples representing acute and convalescent COVID-19 were sourced from the United States, Italy and Spain.

TCRdb keeps only in-frame clones here, not all; method: immunoSEQ multiplex PCR. Here the sample spans 200,000 to 300,000 clones, more than 75% being singletons. The specimen was peripheral blood. The sequence was collected from a woman between 25 and 40 years old who had recovered from COVID-19.

The CDR3 region has the DNA TGTGCCAGCAGCTTGCTTACGGGGGGTCGGAATGAGCAGTTCTTC. This translates into CASSLLTGGRNEQFF. The gene calls are TRBV5-5 and TRBJ2-1; TRBD2 agrees at 7 bases. This CDR3 has 15 residues. Germline trimming cut 1 base from V and 7 bases from J; bases unmatched to any gene: 8. CDR1 and CDR2 (germline): SGHKS, YYEKEE (reference sequence).